The following is a T cell receptor beta chain sequence with its context. The sample comes from a study of shared T cell receptors in the human thymus. Here immunoSEQ multiplex PCR was the method, and the copy in TCRdb shows in-frame clones only, minus some. The sample carries about 660,000 clones, approximately 90% recorded once. This CDR3 comprises 18 residues. The junction had 18 bases not matched to a gene; V was cut back by 6 bases and J by 3 bases. Germline CDR1 MRHNA, CDR2 SNTAGT. These sequences were also reported in another study, on human thymus T cells. From that study: Resections from corrective heart surgery provided thymus tissue.

The sequencing input was thymocytes. The receptor's source is a boy in the first two years of life with a congenital heart defect. This chain uses TRBV6-4 with TRBJ2-7; TRBD2 matches at 9 bases. The CDR3 reads CASSRLPCGRGLYYEQYF. The CDR3 DNA follows: TGTGCCAGCAGCAGGCTACCCTGCGGGAGGGGGCTTTACTACGAGCAGTACTTC.